The 20 T cell receptor beta chains presented below share a single source sample, sequenced in a study of technical replicates of blood from a few donors. Data came from immunoSEQ multiplex PCR; TCRdb stores just in-frame clones and leaves some out. The sample carries tens of thousands of clones, just over 90% recorded once. Sequencing used T cells isolated from PBMCs. Receptors were obtained from a human donor in good health.

The chain combines TRBV6-1 with TRBJ2-7; D perhaps matches TRBD1 (6 bases). V shed 1 base and J shed 2 bases, with 9 bases lying between them. This CDR3 region has 14 residues. Per germline, CDR1 MNHNS and CDR2 SASEGT. The CDR3 sequence: CASSEVGQTYEQYF. In nucleotides, the CDR3 is TGTGCCAGCAGTGAAGTCGGACAGACCTACGAGCAGTACTTC.

The chain combines TRBV28 with TRBJ2-3; 9 nucleotides align to TRBD2. CDR1 MDHEN and CDR2 SYDVKM come from the germline V gene. The CDR3 consists of 16 residues. Trimming removed 4 bases from V and 4 bases from J; junction bases left unmatched: 9. The CDR3 region has the DNA TGTGCCAGCAGTTCGATAGCGGGAGTTCGCGCAGATACGCAGTATTTT. This codes for CASSSIAGVRADTQYF.

J is TRBJ2-2 and V is TRBV27, with a possible D match to TRBD2 (6 bases). Germline CDR1 is MNHEY and CDR2 is SMNVEV (reference sequence). V lost 3 bases, J lost 0 bases, and 8 bases lay in between. The CDR3 runs to 15 residues. The CDR3, as DNA: TGTGCCAGCAGTTTGCCGGGGGCGAACACCGGGGAGCTGTTTTTT. It codes for CASSLPGANTGELFF.

The rearrangement uses TRBV11-2 and TRBJ2-1, with D perhaps TRBD2 (6 bases). Germline V gives CDR1 SGHAT, CDR2 FQNNGV. CDR3 length: 15 amino acids. The ends were cut back, 6 bases at V and 9 bases at J, with 21 bases in the middle. The CDR3: CASSWEPGRDTEQFF. The CDR3 nucleotides read TGTGCCAGCAGTTGGGAGCCGGGGCGGGATACTGAGCAGTTCTTC.

This clone has a handful of counts. The gene calls are TRBV19 and TRBJ1-1, with D possibly TRBD1 on 6 matching bases. From germline, CDR1 is LNHDA and CDR2 SQIVND (reference sequence). The CDR3 totals 13 residues. V lost 1 base and J lost 7, with 10 bases in between. The CDR3 sequence: CASSIAGTYEAFF. CDR3 nucleotides: TGTGCCAGTAGTATAGCTGGGACATATGAAGCTTTCTTT.

Remarks on this clone: A read error may produce the germline difference seen at one junction end. This chain connects TRBV7-9 to TRBJ2-1; possibly TRBD2 for D (5 bases). The CDR3 is 8 residues long. Per germline, CDR1 SEHNR and CDR2 FQNEAQ (reference sequence). CDR3 protein: CASSSRVF. The CDR3 coding sequence is TGTGCCAGCAGCTCGCGGGTCTTC.

This clone has a single count. The chain recombines TRBV25-1 with TRBJ2-7; the match to TRBD2 covers 7 bases. The V and J ends lost 1 base and 2 bases, in that order; junction bases with no gene match: 2. CDR1 is MGHDK and CDR2 is SYGVNS in the germline V gene. The CDR3 has 14 amino acids. This CDR3 is CASSESGGTYEQYF. The CDR3 DNA reads TGTGCCAGCAGTGAATCGGGGGGAACCTACGAGCAGTACTTC.

The chain couples TRBV14 to TRBJ2-7; 10 nucleotides match TRBD2. CDR3 size: 16 residues. V gave up 1 base and J gave up 5 bases; unmatched junction bases: 8. Germline V CDR1 and CDR2: SGHDN, FVKESK. The CDR3 DNA reads TGTGCCAGCAGCCAAGTGTCCCTAGCGGGAGCGCACGAGCAGTACTTC. Its protein product is CASSQVSLAGAHEQYF.

The chain is built from TRBV15 and TRBJ2-5; D is uncertain. CDR3 length equals 17 residues. The germline V and J ends were trimmed by 0 bases and 5 bases, with 19 bases remaining between them. The germline V gene encodes CDR1 LNHNV and CDR2 YYDKDF (reference sequence). The CDR3 bases are TGTGCCACCAGCAGAGATCTCATTGAGCAAAATGCGGAGACCCAGTACTTC. Its translation is CATSRDLIEQNAETQYF. Using reference TRBV15 and TRBJ2-5 for the parts outside the CDR3, the full variable domain is DAMVIQNPRYQVTQFGKPVTLSCSQTLNHNVMYWYQQKSSQAPKLLFHYYDKDFNNEADTPDNFQSRRPNTSFCFLDIRSPGLGDTAMYLCATSRDLIEQNAETQYFGPGTRLLVL.

In this sample, this clone turned up a few times. The chain joins TRBV14 to TRBJ1-4, with D uncertain. The CDR3 totals 15 residues. The germline gives CDR1 SGHDN, CDR2 FVKESK. With 2 bases removed from V and 3 bases from J, the gap between germline ends came to 10 bases. The CDR3 is CASSQLRLSNEKLFF. The CDR3 DNA is TGTGCCAGCAGCCAACTTAGACTTTCTAATGAAAAACTGTTTTTT.

The genes are TRBV5-4 and TRBJ1-6, with D maybe TRBD1 (6 bases). V lost 3 bases, J lost 10 bases, and 17 bases lay in between. The germline V gene encodes CDR1 SGHNT and CDR2 YYREEE (reference sequence). The CDR3 loop spans 15 amino acids. CDR3 coding DNA: TGTGCCAGCAGCTCGGCTACAGGGTCACTATCACCCCTCCACTTT. Protein sequence: CASSSATGSLSPLHF.

V and J are TRBV4-2 and TRBJ2-2; 7 positions agree with TRBD2. CDR3 size: 15 residues. Germline-derived CDR1 and CDR2 are LGHNA and YNFKEQ. V trimming: 1 base; J trimming: 1 base; junction bases outside the gene matches: 0. CDR3 loop: CASSQAGGNTGELFF. The CDR3, as DNA: TGTGCCAGCAGCCAAGCGGGGGGGAACACCGGGGAGCTGTTTTTT.

This clone has just one count. V usage is TRBV28 and J usage is TRBJ2-1; no firm D call. CDR1 MDHEN and CDR2 SYDVKM come from the germline V gene. The V and J ends lost 6 bases and 6 bases respectively, with 15 bases between them. This CDR3 contains 14 residues. The CDR3 DNA reads TGTGCCAGCAGCCCCTTGGTTGCTAGCAATGAGCAGTTCTTC. Protein product: CASSPLVASNEQFF. The whole variable domain, filled in from reference TRBV28 and TRBJ2-1, reads DVKVTQSSRYLVKRTGEKVFLECVQDMDHENMFWYRQDPGLGLRLIYFSYDVKMKEKGDIPEGYSVSREKKERFSLILESASTNQTSMYLCASSPLVASNEQFFGPGTRLTVL.

CDR3: CASSLQELAGQETQYF. The DNA for the CDR3 is TGTGCCAGCTCACTTCAGGAGCTAGCGGGACAAGAGACCCAGTACTTC. The chain links TRBV18 to TRBJ2-5, with 9 nucleotides matching TRBD2. Trimming took 4 bases from V and 2 from J; bases not matched to a gene: 8. Germline-derived CDR1 and CDR2 are KGHSH and LQKENI. This CDR3 contains 16 residues.

The chain employs TRBV6-4 and TRBJ2-1; 11 nucleotides align to TRBD2. V trimming: 4 bases; J trimming: 8 bases; junction bases outside the gene matches: 4. This CDR3 comprises 14 residues. CDR1 and CDR2 (germline): MRHNA, SNTAGT. The CDR3 DNA sequence: TGTGCCAGCAGTGGAGTAGCGGGAGGGCATGAGCAGTTCTTC. Translating gives CASSGVAGGHEQFF.

The rearrangement links TRBV6-5 to TRBJ2-4, with D possibly TRBD1 on 9 matching bases. The CDR3 runs 15 residues. V was shortened by 2 bases and J by 14 bases, with 22 bases between the two germline ends. Germline V gene data show CDR1 as MNHEY and CDR2 as SVGAGI. CDR3 bases: TGTGCCAGCAGTTACCAACTCGGGACAGGGACTAGGGAGTACTTC. Protein sequence: CASSYQLGTGTREYF.

This chain uses TRBV5-1 with TRBJ1-2; no reliable D call. The CDR3 consists of 16 residues. From germline, CDR1 is SGHRS and CDR2 YFSETQ. Trimming took off 2 bases at V and 3 bases at J, with 17 bases between the two ends. The CDR3 spells CASSFVGGLVDYGYTF. CDR3 in DNA: TGCGCCAGCAGCTTCGTCGGCGGGCTGGTAGACTATGGCTACACCTTC.

This CDR3 reads CASSSIAGYSYEQYF. The CDR3 DNA reads TGTGCCAGCAGCTCGATAGCGGGATACTCCTACGAGCAGTACTTC. V usage is TRBV7-2 and J usage is TRBJ2-7; 8 positions match TRBD2. Trimming took 4 bases from V and 0 from J; bases not matched to a gene: 5. The germline V gene encodes CDR1 SGHTA and CDR2 FQGNSA. The CDR3 totals 15 residues.

This sequence joins TRBV5-6 and TRBJ2-2, with D maybe TRBD1 (6 bases). CDR1 and CDR2 from the germline V gene are SGHDT and YYEEEE. This CDR3 comprises 13 residues. Trimming took off 5 bases at V and 4 bases at J, with 9 bases between the two ends. The CDR3 sequence: CASSRTVTGELFF. In nucleotides, the CDR3 is TGTGCCAGCAGTCGGACAGTCACCGGGGAGCTGTTTTTT.

This clone occurred once. The CDR3 loop is CAWSVDNYEQYF. The CDR3, as DNA: TGTGCCTGGAGTGTAGACAATTACGAGCAGTACTTC. V gene TRBV30 combines with J gene TRBJ2-7; no reliable D call. Germline V gene lookup returns CDR1 GTSNPN and CDR2 SVGIG (reference sequence). This CDR3 spans 12 amino acids. Deletions cut 0 bases from V and 4 bases from J, with 7 bases between.